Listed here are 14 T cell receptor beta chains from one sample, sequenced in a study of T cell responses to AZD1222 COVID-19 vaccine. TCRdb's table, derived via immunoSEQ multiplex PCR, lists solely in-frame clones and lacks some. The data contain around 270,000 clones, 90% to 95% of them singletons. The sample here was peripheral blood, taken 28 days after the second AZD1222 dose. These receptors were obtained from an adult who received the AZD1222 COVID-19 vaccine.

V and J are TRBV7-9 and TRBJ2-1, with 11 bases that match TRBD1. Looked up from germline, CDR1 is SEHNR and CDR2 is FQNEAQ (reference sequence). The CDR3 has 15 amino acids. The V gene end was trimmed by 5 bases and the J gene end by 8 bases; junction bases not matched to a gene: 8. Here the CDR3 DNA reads TGTGCCAGCAGCCACGGACAGGGGGCGCGGGATGAGCAGTTCTTC. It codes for CASSHGQGARDEQFF.

CDR3 DNA: TGTGCCAGCAGCTATGCAGGGGGCTACTATGGCTACACCTTC. It specifies CASSYAGGYYGYTF. The rearrangement joins TRBV3-1 (or the pseudogene TRBV3-2) to TRBJ1-2, with 8 bases lining up with TRBD1. In germline, CDR1 is LGHDT, CDR2 YNNKEL (reference sequence). V shed 5 bases and J 3 bases; nucleotides not matched to a gene: 5. This CDR3 has 14 amino acids.

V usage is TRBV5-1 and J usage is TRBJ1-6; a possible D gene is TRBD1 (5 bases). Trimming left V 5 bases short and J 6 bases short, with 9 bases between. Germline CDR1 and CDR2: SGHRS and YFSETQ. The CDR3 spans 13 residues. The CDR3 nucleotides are TGCGCCAGCAGACAGGAACCTAATTCACCCCTCCACTTT. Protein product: CASRQEPNSPLHF.

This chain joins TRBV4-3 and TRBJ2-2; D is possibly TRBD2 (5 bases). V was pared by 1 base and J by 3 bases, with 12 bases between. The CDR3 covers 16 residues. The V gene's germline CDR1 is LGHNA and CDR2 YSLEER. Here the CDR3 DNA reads TGCGCCAGCAGCCAAGGTCCGGGAATAGACACCGGGGAGCTGTTTTTT. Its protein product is CASSQGPGIDTGELFF.

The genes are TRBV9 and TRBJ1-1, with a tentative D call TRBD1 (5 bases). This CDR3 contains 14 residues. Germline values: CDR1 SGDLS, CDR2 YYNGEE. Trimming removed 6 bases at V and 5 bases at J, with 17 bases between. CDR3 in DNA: TGTGCCAGCACCAGTGGGGGGTCTTGGACTGAAGCTTTCTTT. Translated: CASTSGGSWTEAFF.

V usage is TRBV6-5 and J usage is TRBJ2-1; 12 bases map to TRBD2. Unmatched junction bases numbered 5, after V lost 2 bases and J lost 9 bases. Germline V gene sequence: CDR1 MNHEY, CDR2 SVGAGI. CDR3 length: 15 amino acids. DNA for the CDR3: TGTGCCAGCAGTTACGCGGGACTAGCGGGCGCTGAGCAGTTCTTC. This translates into CASSYAGLAGAEQFF.

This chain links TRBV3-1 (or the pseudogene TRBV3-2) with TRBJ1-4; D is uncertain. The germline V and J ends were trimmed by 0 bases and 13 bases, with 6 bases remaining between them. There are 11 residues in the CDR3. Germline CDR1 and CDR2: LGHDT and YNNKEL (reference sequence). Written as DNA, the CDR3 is TGTGCCAGCAGCCAAGATGGCGGACTGTTTTTT. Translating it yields CASSQDGGLFF.

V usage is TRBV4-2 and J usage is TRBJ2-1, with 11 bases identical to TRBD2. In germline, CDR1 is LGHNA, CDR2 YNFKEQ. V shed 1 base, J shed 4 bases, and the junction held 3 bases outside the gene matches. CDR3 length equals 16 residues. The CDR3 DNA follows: TGTGCCAGCAGCCAAGGACTAGCGGGAAGGTACAATGAGCAGTTCTTC. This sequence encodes CASSQGLAGRYNEQFF.

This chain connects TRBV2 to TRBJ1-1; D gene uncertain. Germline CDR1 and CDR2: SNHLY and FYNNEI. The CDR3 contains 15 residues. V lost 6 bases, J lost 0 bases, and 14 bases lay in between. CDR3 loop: CASSPERAMNTEAFF. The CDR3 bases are TGTGCCAGCAGCCCTGAGAGAGCTATGAACACTGAAGCTTTCTTT. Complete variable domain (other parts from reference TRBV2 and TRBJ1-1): EPEVTQTPSHQVTQMGQEVILRCVPISNHLYFYWYRQILGQKVEFLVSFYNNEISEKSEIFDDQFSVERPDGSNFTLKIRSTKLEDSAMYFCASSPERAMNTEAFFGQGTRLTVV.

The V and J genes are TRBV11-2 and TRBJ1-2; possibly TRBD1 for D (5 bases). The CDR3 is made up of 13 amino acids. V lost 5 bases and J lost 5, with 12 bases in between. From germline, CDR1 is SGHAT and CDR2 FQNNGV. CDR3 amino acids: CASSPEGRYGYTF. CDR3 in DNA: TGTGCCAGCAGCCCCGAGGGACGGTATGGCTACACCTTC.

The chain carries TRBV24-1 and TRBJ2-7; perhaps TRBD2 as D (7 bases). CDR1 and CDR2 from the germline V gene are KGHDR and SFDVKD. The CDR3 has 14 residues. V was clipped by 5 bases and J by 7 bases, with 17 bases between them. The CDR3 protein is CATSGSGGPGEQYF. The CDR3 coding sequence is TGTGCCACCAGTGGATCGGGGGGCCCTGGGGAGCAGTACTTC.

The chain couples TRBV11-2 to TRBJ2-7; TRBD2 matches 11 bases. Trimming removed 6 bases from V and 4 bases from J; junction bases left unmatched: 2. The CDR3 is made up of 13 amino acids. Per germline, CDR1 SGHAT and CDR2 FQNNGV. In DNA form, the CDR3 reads TGTGCCAGCAGACTAGCGGGAGCATACGAGCAGTACTTC. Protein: CASRLAGAYEQYF.

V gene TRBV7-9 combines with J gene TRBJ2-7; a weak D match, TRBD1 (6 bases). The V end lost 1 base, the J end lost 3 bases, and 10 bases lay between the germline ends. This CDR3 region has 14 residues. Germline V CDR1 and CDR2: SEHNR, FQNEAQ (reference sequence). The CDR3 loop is CASSLVEQGYEQYF. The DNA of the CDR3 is TGTGCCAGCAGCTTAGTCGAACAGGGCTACGAGCAGTACTTC.

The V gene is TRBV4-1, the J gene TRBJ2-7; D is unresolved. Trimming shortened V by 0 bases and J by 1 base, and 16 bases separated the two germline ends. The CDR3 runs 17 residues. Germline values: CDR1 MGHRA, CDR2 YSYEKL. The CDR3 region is CASSQDQVSSRSYEQYF. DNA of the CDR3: TGCGCCAGCAGCCAAGATCAAGTGTCCAGCCGATCCTACGAGCAGTACTTC.